The 29 T cell receptor beta chains reported below all come from one sample, sequenced in a study of cytomegalovirus exposure and HLA in healthy donors. Both 60 Vbeta primers and 13 Jbeta primers went into the PCR. Sequenced by immunoSEQ multiplex PCR; TCRdb stores in-frame clones only, minus some. The repertoire holds roughly 130,000 clones, around 66% seen once, with roughly 8.6% in the top ten. Material: PBMCs. These receptors were obtained from a woman aged 40 to 50 in good health and CMV-seropositive.

The V and J genes are TRBV27 and TRBJ2-7; 9 bases fit TRBD1. Germline trimming cut 5 bases from V and 6 bases from J; bases unmatched to any gene: 2. CDR1 MNHEY and CDR2 SMNVEV come from the germline V gene (reference sequence). The CDR3 has 12 amino acids. CDR3: CASSRTGVEQYF. CDR3 DNA: TGTGCCAGCAGTCGGACAGGGGTCGAGCAGTACTTC.

The CDR3 region is CASSLGAGTPGELFF. The CDR3 DNA sequence: TGTGCCAGCAGCTTAGGGGCAGGGACACCCGGGGAGCTGTTTTTT. The V gene is TRBV7-6, the J gene TRBJ2-2; tentatively, D is TRBD1 (6 bases). CDR1 is SGHVS, CDR2 FNYEAQ, per germline. The CDR3 has 15 amino acids. The ends were cut back, 1 base at V and 6 bases at J, with 12 bases in the middle. Full variable domain (remainder filled in from reference TRBV7-6 and TRBJ2-2): GAGVSQSPRYKVTKRGQDVALRCDPISGHVSLYWYRQALGQGPEFLTYFNYEAQQDKSGLPNDRFSAERPEGSISTLTIQRTEQRDSAMYRCASSLGAGTPGELFFGEGSRLTVL.

J is TRBJ2-1 and V is TRBV27, with D maybe TRBD2 (7 bases). The V gene lost 8 bases and the J gene lost 5 bases, with 19 bases spanning the gap. The germline V gene has CDR1 MNHEY and CDR2 SMNVEV (reference sequence). This CDR3 spans 15 amino acids. The CDR3 coding sequence is TGTGCCAGCCGCTCCTGGGGGGGCCAACACAATGAGCAGTTCTTC. Amino acid sequence: CASRSWGGQHNEQFF.

The CDR3: CASSHPPPGGDRAGVSPGELFF. CDR3 DNA: TGCGCCAGCAGCCATCCTCCCCCCGGGGGGGACCGGGCGGGAGTGTCTCCCGGGGAGCTGTTTTTT. This chain uses TRBV4-1 with TRBJ2-2; 8 bases agree with TRBD2. Germline-derived CDR1 and CDR2 are MGHRA and YSYEKL. This CDR3 region has 22 residues. V trimming: 3 bases; J trimming: 6 bases; junction bases outside the gene matches: 27.

The rearrangement links TRBV18 to TRBJ1-4; D unresolved. Trimming pared 4 bases from V and 2 bases from J, leaving 11 bases between. The CDR3 totals 15 residues. CDR1 is KGHSH, CDR2 LQKENI, per germline. In DNA, the CDR3 is TGTGCCAGCTCACGCGGTCGGCAGACTAATGAAAAACTGTTTTTT. Its translation: CASSRGRQTNEKLFF.

This rearrangement joins TRBV15 to TRBJ1-4; TRBD1 matches at 11 bases. Germline V lookup: CDR1 LNHNV, CDR2 YYDKDF (reference sequence). V lost 3 bases, J lost 0 bases, and 0 bases stayed unmatched. This CDR3 has 16 residues. The DNA of the CDR3 is TGTGCCACCAGCAGGGGACAGGGGGCAACTAATGAAAAACTGTTTTTT. Translated: CATSRGQGATNEKLFF.

The chain carries TRBV28 and TRBJ1-6; 10 nucleotides align to TRBD1. The CDR3 is 14 residues long. Germline V gives CDR1 MDHEN, CDR2 SYDVKM. V shed 6 bases, J shed 10 bases, and the junction held 6 bases outside the gene matches. As DNA, the CDR3 is TGTGCCAGCAGGTCGACAGGGGGCGGCTCACCCCTCCACTTT. Protein product: CASRSTGGGSPLHF.

The chain couples TRBV7-2 to TRBJ2-1, with D possibly matching TRBD2 (5 bases). The CDR3 has 15 residues. The germline V and J ends were trimmed by 6 bases and 0 bases, with 12 bases remaining between them. Germline CDR1 is SGHTA and CDR2 is FQGNSA. CDR3 region: CASRPSGSSYNEQFF. The CDR3 DNA is TGTGCCAGCAGGCCTAGTGGGAGCTCCTACAATGAGCAGTTCTTC.

V is TRBV7-8 and J is TRBJ1-4; perhaps TRBD1 as D (5 bases). CDR3 length equals 14 residues. V shed 5 bases and J shed 8 bases, with 15 bases lying between them. CDR1 is SGHVS, CDR2 FQNEAQ, per germline. CDR3 in amino acids: CASSPSGAREKLFF. DNA for the CDR3: TGTGCCAGCAGCCCGAGCGGGGCACGAGAAAAACTGTTTTTT.

This chain joins TRBV4-1 and TRBJ2-2; D is perhaps TRBD2 (6 bases). The CDR3 is 16 residues long. Deletions cut 0 bases from V and 0 bases from J, with 8 bases between. From germline, CDR1 is MGHRA and CDR2 YSYEKL. In nucleotides, the CDR3 is TGCGCCAGCAGCCAAGAACCGGGAGCGAACACCGGGGAGCTGTTTTTT. Its protein product is CASSQEPGANTGELFF.

This clone appeared a few times. The rearrangement joins TRBV7-3 to TRBJ2-7, with TRBD1 matching over 7 bases. The germline CDR1 and CDR2 sequences are SGHTA and FQGTGA. This CDR3 spans 13 amino acids. V gave up 5 bases and J gave up 3 bases; unmatched junction bases: 4. CDR3 in amino acids: CASSIQGSYEQYF. The CDR3 bases are TGTGCCAGCAGCATACAGGGGAGCTACGAGCAGTACTTC.

The genes are TRBV27 and TRBJ2-7; D unresolved. Trimming removed 5 bases from V and 3 bases from J, with 14 bases in between. The CDR3 totals 14 residues. Germline lookup yields CDR1 MNHEY and CDR2 SMNVEV (reference sequence). The CDR3 reads CASSPTPDYYEQYF. CDR3 nucleotides: TGTGCCAGCAGTCCAACACCTGATTACTACGAGCAGTACTTC.

This clone has just a few counts. At one of its ends the junction is not consistent with the germline gene, which may arise from a read error. V usage is TRBV6-4 and J usage is TRBJ2-6; possibly TRBD1 for D (6 bases). The CDR3 extends over 16 amino acids. CDR1 MRHNA and CDR2 SNTAGT come from the germline V gene. CDR3 coding DNA: TGTGCCAGCAGTTACTCCGGGACATCTGGGGCCAACGTCCTGACTTTC. Translated: CASSYSGTSGANVLTF.

This clone was counted a few times. The chain joins TRBV6-4 to TRBJ2-3; TRBD1 aligns across 11 bases. This CDR3 contains 18 residues. V was clipped by 6 bases and J by 2 bases; unmatched bases: 13. Germline V CDR1 and CDR2: MRHNA, SNTAGT. Here the CDR3 reads CASSGTPGTGGITDTQYF. The CDR3 DNA follows: TGTGCCAGCAGCGGAACCCCCGGGACAGGGGGGATCACAGATACGCAGTATTTT.

The chain recombines TRBV18 with TRBJ1-3; the D gene is possibly TRBD1 (5 bases). This CDR3 contains 17 residues. The germline V gene encodes CDR1 KGHSH and CDR2 LQKENI. V was clipped by 0 bases and J by 0 bases, with 12 bases between them. The chain's CDR3 is CASSPPATGLSGNTIYF. The CDR3 DNA is TGTGCCAGCTCACCACCGGCCACAGGCCTCTCTGGAAACACCATATATTTT.

V usage is TRBV6-1 and J usage is TRBJ2-7, with 7 bases that match TRBD1. The CDR3 runs 15 residues. The junction had 9 bases not matched to a gene; V was cut back by 2 bases and J by 5 bases. In germline, CDR1 is MNHNS, CDR2 SASEGT. For the CDR3, the DNA is TGTGCCAGCAGTGAACCGGGACAGATTCGGCACGAGCAGTACTTC. It codes for CASSEPGQIRHEQYF.

This sequence joins TRBV6-5 and TRBJ1-6; TRBD1 agrees at 9 bases. CDR1 and CDR2 from the germline V gene are MNHEY and SVGAGI. This CDR3 is 16 amino acids long. After removal of 4 bases from V and 7 bases from J, the junction contained 8 bases not matched to a gene. The CDR3 coding sequence is TGTGCCAGCAGTTGGTCTACCGGGACAGGGAATTCACCCCTCCACTTT. Translation gives CASSWSTGTGNSPLHF.

V is TRBV19 and J is TRBJ2-7; D is unclear. The ends were cut back, 5 bases at V and 2 bases at J, with 13 bases in the middle. Germline V gene data show CDR1 as LNHDA and CDR2 as SQIVND (reference sequence). CDR3 length: 14 residues. DNA of the CDR3: TGTGCCAGTAGTCTGGCCCCTGGAGCCTACGAGCAGTACTTC. This encodes CASSLAPGAYEQYF. The entire variable domain, with the rest obtained from reference TRBV19 and TRBJ2-7, is as follows: DGGITQSPKYLFRKEGQNVTLSCEQNLNHDAMYWYRQDPGQGLRLIYYSQIVNDFQKGDIAEGYSVSREKKESFPLTVTSAQKNPTAFYLCASSLAPGAYEQYFGPGTRLTVT.

This chain uses TRBV19 with TRBJ1-1, with D maybe TRBD1 (6 bases). V was pared by 5 bases and J by 6 bases, with 13 bases between. CDR1 is LNHDA and CDR2 is SQIVND in the germline V gene (reference sequence). The CDR3 is made up of 13 amino acids. The DNA of the CDR3 is TGTGCCAGTAGTCCGGGGCAGGGGTCTGAAGCTTTCTTT. It encodes CASSPGQGSEAFF.

This rearrangement joins TRBV10-3 to TRBJ2-2; 13 nucleotides agree with TRBD2. V lost 5 bases to trimming and J lost 0 bases; unmatched junction nucleotides: 6. The CDR3 is 18 amino acids. The germline gives CDR1 ENHRY, CDR2 SYGVKD. CDR3 sequence: CAISPWTSGGPNTGELFF. The CDR3, as DNA: TGTGCCATCAGTCCTTGGACTAGCGGGGGCCCGAACACCGGGGAGCTGTTTTTT.

The chain couples TRBV30 to TRBJ1-5, with D tentatively TRBD1 (5 bases). V was cut by 1 base and J by 5 bases, with 9 bases left in between. Per the germline V gene, CDR1 is GTSNPN and CDR2 is SVGIG (reference sequence). The CDR3 is 13 residues long. The DNA for the CDR3 is TGTGCCTGGAGTGATGGACATCATCAGCCCCAGCATTTT. Its protein is CAWSDGHHQPQHF.

This clone was observed once. V gene TRBV5-1 combines with J gene TRBJ2-7; 7 positions agree with TRBD2. J gave up 2 bases and V 1 base, and 12 bases lay outside the gene matches. Germline V gene data show CDR1 as SGHRS and CDR2 as YFSETQ. The CDR3 is made up of 17 amino acids. The CDR3 DNA is TGCGCCAGCAGCTTGAAGCAAACTAGCGACCTAACCTACGAGCAGTACTTC. Amino acid sequence: CASSLKQTSDLTYEQYF.

For the CDR3, the DNA is TGTGCCAGCGGACAGTGGAGGACTGAAGCTTTCTTT. It is translated as CASGQWRTEAFF. The J gene is TRBJ1-1, the V gene TRBV6-5, with D perhaps matching TRBD1 (6 bases). Germline V lookup: CDR1 MNHEY, CDR2 SVGAGI. V was trimmed by 8 bases and J by 5 bases, leaving 12 bases between them. The CDR3 spans 12 residues.

The rearrangement uses TRBV7-3 and TRBJ2-3; 8 positions match TRBD2. The germline V gene has CDR1 SGHTA and CDR2 FQGTGA. CDR3 size: 14 residues. V was clipped by 2 bases and J by 5 bases; unmatched bases: 3. CDR3 protein: CASSLAGGLDTQYF. CDR3 nucleotides: TGTGCCAGCAGCTTAGCGGGAGGTCTAGATACGCAGTATTTT.

A few counts support this clone. The CDR3 sequence is CASSLEPNTEAFF. CDR3 DNA sequence: TGTGCCAGCAGCTTGGAGCCGAACACTGAAGCTTTCTTT. The chain employs TRBV5-6 and TRBJ1-1, with D uncertain. Germline CDR1 is SGHDT and CDR2 is YYEEEE. This CDR3 contains 13 residues. Trimming cost V 0 bases and J 1 base, with 4 bases left between them.

The V and J genes are TRBV9 and TRBJ2-1, with 15 bases identical to TRBD2. The CDR3 spans 15 residues. Germline V CDR1 and CDR2: SGDLS, YYNGEE. With V trimmed by 4 bases and J by 7 bases, 3 bases remained unmatched. CDR3 amino acids: CASSYGLAGGNEQFF. CDR3 in DNA: TGTGCCAGCAGCTACGGACTAGCGGGAGGGAATGAGCAGTTCTTC. Variable domain in full (rest from reference TRBV9 and TRBJ2-1): DSGVTQTPKHLITATGQRVTLRCSPRSGDLSVYWYQQSLDQGLQFLIQYYNGEERAKGNILERFSAQQFPDLHSELNLSSLELGDSALYFCASSYGLAGGNEQFFGPGTRLTVL.

The chain couples TRBV9 to TRBJ1-6; tentatively, D is TRBD1 (5 bases). CDR1 SGDLS and CDR2 YYNGEE come from the germline V gene. The CDR3 runs 15 residues. V lost 3 bases and J 5 bases, leaving 12 bases between the germline ends. The CDR3 loop is CASSAGAYDNSPLHF. The CDR3, as DNA: TGTGCCAGCAGCGCTGGGGCTTACGATAATTCACCCCTCCACTTT. The full variable domain, its missing parts supplied by reference TRBV9 and TRBJ1-6, is DSGVTQTPKHLITATGQRVTLRCSPRSGDLSVYWYQQSLDQGLQFLIQYYNGEERAKGNILERFSAQQFPDLHSELNLSSLELGDSALYFCASSAGAYDNSPLHFGNGTRLTVT.

This chain links TRBV7-8 with TRBJ2-7; 12 bases match TRBD2. J gave up 0 bases and V 5 bases, and 5 bases lay outside the gene matches. CDR1 is SGHVS and CDR2 is FQNEAQ in the germline V gene. CDR3 size: 16 residues. CDR3 in amino acids: CASSPLLAGGSYEQYF. DNA for the CDR3: TGTGCCAGCAGCCCCTTACTAGCGGGGGGCTCCTACGAGCAGTACTTC.

This clone was counted a few times. V gene TRBV10-3 combines with J gene TRBJ1-2, with TRBD1 identical over 11 bases. In germline, CDR1 is ENHRY, CDR2 SYGVKD. CDR3 length: 16 residues. Trimming cost V 2 bases and J 6 bases; bases outside gene matches: 8. The CDR3 protein is CAISETGTGGLHGYTF. In DNA form, the CDR3 reads TGTGCCATCAGTGAGACCGGGACAGGGGGTTTGCATGGCTACACCTTC.